The clone carrying this T cell receptor beta chain was counted a few times. The sample is drawn from a study of CD8 T cells in Susac syndrome. RNA in amounts of roughly 0.5 to 1 ug was reverse transcribed with random hexamers. TCRdb processed the immunoSEQ multiplex PCR reads anew with MiXCR; each CDR3 protein has one entry. The sample has some 450,000 distinct CDR3 sequences, approximately 85% seen once. The CDR3 totals 18 residues. V lost 0 bases, J lost 0 bases, and 15 bases lay in between. In germline, CDR1 is LNHNV, CDR2 YYDKDF (reference sequence). This chain connects TRBV15 to TRBJ2-1, with a weak D call TRBD2 (6 bases). The material sequenced was CD8+ T cells from PBMCs. This sequence originates from a human donor with multiple sclerosis. DNA for the CDR3: TGTGCCACCAGCAGAGATCGAGGAGGGTCAAGCTCCTACAATGAGCAGTTCTTC. Protein sequence: CATSRDRGGSSSYNEQFF.